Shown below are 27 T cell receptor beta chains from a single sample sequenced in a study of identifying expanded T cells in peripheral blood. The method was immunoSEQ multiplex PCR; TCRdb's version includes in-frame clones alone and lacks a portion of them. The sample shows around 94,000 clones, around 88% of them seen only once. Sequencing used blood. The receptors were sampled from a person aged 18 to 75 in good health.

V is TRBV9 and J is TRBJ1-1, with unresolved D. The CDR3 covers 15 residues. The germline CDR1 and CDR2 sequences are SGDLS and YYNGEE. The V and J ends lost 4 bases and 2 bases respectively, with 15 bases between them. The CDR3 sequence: CASSPGRQVNTEAFF. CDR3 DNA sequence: TGTGCCAGCAGCCCCGGGCGGCAGGTCAACACTGAAGCTTTCTTT.

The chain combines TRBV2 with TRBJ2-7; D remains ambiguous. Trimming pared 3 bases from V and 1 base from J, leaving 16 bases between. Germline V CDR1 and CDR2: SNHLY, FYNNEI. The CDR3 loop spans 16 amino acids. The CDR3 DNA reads TGTGCCAGCAGTGATAGGTTGAGGCCCAGTTCCTACGAGCAGTACTTC. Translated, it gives CASSDRLRPSSYEQYF.

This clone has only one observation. The DNA for the CDR3 is TGTGCCAGCACCCAAGGAGGGGCGGGATCCTACGAGCAGTACTTC. Protein: CASTQGGAGSYEQYF. The chain joins TRBV11-1 to TRBJ2-7, with D maybe TRBD2 (6 bases). Germline V gene sequence: CDR1 SGHAT, CDR2 FQDESV (reference sequence). This CDR3 region has 15 residues. V shed 7 bases and J shed 1 base, with 17 bases lying between them.

The CDR3, as DNA: TGTGCCAGCTCCCTCACGGGGGGGACAGGGATCTATGGCTACACCTTC. Amino acid sequence: CASSLTGGTGIYGYTF. The chain carries TRBV18 and TRBJ1-2; 9 bases map to TRBD1. Germline CDR1 and CDR2: KGHSH and LQKENI. The CDR3 runs to 16 residues. V was pared by 6 bases and J by 4 bases, with 12 bases of the junction left unmatched.

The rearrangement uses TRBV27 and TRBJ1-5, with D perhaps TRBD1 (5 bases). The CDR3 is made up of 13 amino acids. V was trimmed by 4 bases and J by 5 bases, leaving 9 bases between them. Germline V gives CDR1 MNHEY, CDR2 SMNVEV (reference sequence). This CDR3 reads CASSWDADQPQHF. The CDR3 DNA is TGTGCCAGCAGTTGGGACGCCGATCAGCCCCAGCATTTT.

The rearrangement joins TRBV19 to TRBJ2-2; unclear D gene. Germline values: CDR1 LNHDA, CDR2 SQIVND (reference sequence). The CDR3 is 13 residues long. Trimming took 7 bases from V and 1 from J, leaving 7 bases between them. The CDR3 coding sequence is TGTGCCAGTACCCAGATGAACACCGGGGAGCTGTTTTTT. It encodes CASTQMNTGELFF.

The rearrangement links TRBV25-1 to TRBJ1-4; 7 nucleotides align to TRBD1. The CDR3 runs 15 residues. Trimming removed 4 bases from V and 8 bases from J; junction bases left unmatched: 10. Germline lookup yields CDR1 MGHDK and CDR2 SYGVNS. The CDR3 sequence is CASSAIDREREKLFF. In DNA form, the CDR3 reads TGTGCCAGCAGTGCTATCGACAGGGAACGGGAAAAACTGTTTTTT.

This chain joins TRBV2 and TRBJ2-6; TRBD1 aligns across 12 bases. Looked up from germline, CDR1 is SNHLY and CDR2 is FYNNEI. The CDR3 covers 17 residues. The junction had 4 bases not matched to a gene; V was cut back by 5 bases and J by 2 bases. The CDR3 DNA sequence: TGTGCCAGCAGTCCGGGACAGGGGGCTGCTGGGGCCAACGTCCTGACTTTC. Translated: CASSPGQGAAGANVLTF. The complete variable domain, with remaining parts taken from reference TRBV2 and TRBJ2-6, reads EPEVTQTPSHQVTQMGQEVILRCVPISNHLYFYWYRQILGQKVEFLVSFYNNEISEKSEIFDDQFSVERPDGSNFTLKIRSTKLEDSAMYFCASSPGQGAAGANVLTFGAGSRLTVL.

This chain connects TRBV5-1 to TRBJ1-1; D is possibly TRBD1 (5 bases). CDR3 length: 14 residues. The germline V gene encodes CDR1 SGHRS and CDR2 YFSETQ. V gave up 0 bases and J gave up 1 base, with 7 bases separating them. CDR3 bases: TGCGCCAGCAGCTTGGTAGGGGCGAACACTGAAGCTTTCTTT. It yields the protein CASSLVGANTEAFF.

Written as DNA, the CDR3 is TGTGCCATCAGTGAGCTGGCGGTGGGACCCACAGATACGCAGTATTTT. Its translation: CAISELAVGPTDTQYF. This chain connects TRBV10-3 to TRBJ2-3, with D perhaps matching TRBD1 or TRBD2 (5 bases each). There are 16 residues in the CDR3. Germline values: CDR1 ENHRY, CDR2 SYGVKD. Trimming cost V 2 bases and J 2 bases, with 14 bases left between them.

The CDR3 loop is CASSSDRDRQPQHF. DNA for the CDR3: TGTGCCAGCAGTTCCGACAGGGATCGTCAGCCCCAGCATTTT. The chain uses TRBV28 and TRBJ1-5; 7 bases match TRBD1. J was trimmed by 6 bases and V by 4 bases; bases with no gene match: 6. Per the germline V gene, CDR1 is MDHEN and CDR2 is SYDVKM. There are 14 residues in the CDR3. The variable domain in full, with the rest retrieved from reference TRBV28 and TRBJ1-5, is DVKVTQSSRYLVKRTGEKVFLECVQDMDHENMFWYRQDPGLGLRLIYFSYDVKMKEKGDIPEGYSVSREKKERFSLILESASTNQTSMYLCASSSDRDRQPQHFGDGTRLSIL.

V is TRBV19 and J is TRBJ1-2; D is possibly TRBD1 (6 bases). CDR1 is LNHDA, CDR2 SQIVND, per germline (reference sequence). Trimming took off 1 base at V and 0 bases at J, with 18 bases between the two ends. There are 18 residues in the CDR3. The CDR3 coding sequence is TGTGCCAGTAGTATAGGGCTCCGGGACACCGGACCTAACTATGGCTACACCTTC. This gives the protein CASSIGLRDTGPNYGYTF. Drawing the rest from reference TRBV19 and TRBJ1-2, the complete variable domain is DGGITQSPKYLFRKEGQNVTLSCEQNLNHDAMYWYRQDPGQGLRLIYYSQIVNDFQKGDIAEGYSVSREKKESFPLTVTSAQKNPTAFYLCASSIGLRDTGPNYGYTFGSGTRLTVV.

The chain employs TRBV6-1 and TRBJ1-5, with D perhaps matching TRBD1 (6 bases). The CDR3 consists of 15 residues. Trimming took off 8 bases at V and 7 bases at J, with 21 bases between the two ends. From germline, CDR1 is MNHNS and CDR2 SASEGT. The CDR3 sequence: CASGRGRKGEQPQHF. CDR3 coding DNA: TGTGCCAGCGGCCGAGGAAGAAAGGGGGAGCAGCCCCAGCATTTT.

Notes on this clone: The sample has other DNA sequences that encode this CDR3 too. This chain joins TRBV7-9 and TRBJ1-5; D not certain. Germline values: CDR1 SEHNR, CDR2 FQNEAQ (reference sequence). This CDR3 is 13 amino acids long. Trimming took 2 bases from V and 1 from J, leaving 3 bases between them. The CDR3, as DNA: TGTGCCAGCAGCTTATCGAGCAATCAGCCCCAGCATTTT. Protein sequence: CASSLSSNQPQHF.

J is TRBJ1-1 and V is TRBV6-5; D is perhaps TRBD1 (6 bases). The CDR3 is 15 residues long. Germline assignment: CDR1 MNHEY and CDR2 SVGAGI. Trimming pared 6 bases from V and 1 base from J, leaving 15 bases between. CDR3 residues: CASRSLSRGNTEAFF. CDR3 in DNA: TGTGCCAGCAGGTCCCTATCCAGGGGGAACACTGAAGCTTTCTTT.

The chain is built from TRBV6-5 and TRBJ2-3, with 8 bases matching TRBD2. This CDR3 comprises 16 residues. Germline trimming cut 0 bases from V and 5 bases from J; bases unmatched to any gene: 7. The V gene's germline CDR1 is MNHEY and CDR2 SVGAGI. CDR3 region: CASSYSTAGGVDTQYF. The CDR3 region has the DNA TGTGCCAGCAGTTACTCGACCGCGGGAGGCGTAGATACGCAGTATTTT.

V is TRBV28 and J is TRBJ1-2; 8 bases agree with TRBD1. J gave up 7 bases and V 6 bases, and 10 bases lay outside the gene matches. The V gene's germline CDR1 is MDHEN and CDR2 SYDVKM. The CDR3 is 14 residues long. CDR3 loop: CASRLAGQGSGYTF. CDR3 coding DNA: TGTGCCAGCAGGCTCGCTGGACAGGGAAGTGGCTACACCTTC.

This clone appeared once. The CDR3 sequence is CASSYLPSGQPQHF. DNA of the CDR3: TGTGCCAGCAGTTATTTACCCTCGGGTCAGCCCCAGCATTTT. The chain couples TRBV6-6 to TRBJ1-5; no clear D gene. The CDR3 runs 14 residues. Germline CDR1 is MNHNY and CDR2 is SVGAGI (reference sequence). The germline V and J ends were trimmed by 3 bases and 6 bases, with 12 bases remaining between them.

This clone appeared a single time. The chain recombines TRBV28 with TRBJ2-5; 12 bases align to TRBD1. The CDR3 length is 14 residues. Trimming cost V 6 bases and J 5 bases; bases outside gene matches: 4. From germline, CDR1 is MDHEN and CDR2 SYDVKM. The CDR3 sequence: CASRRDRGPETQYF. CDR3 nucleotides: TGTGCCAGCAGACGGGACAGGGGGCCGGAGACCCAGTACTTC.

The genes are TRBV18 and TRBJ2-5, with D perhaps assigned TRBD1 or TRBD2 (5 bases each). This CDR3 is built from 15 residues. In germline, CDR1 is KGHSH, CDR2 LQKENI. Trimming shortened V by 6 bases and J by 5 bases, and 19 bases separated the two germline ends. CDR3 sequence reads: CASSTGAAVRETQYF. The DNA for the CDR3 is TGTGCCAGCTCGACCGGGGCGGCGGTCCGGGAGACCCAGTACTTC.

The CDR3 reads CSVSGGAPGFQETQYF. CDR3 bases: TGCAGCGTCTCGGGCGGGGCGCCCGGCTTCCAAGAGACCCAGTACTTC. The gene calls are TRBV29-1 and TRBJ2-5, with TRBD2 as a possible D gene (6 bases). Germline V gives CDR1 SQVTM, CDR2 ANQGSEA. The CDR3 has 16 amino acids. Trimming took 6 bases from V and 1 from J, leaving 21 bases between them.

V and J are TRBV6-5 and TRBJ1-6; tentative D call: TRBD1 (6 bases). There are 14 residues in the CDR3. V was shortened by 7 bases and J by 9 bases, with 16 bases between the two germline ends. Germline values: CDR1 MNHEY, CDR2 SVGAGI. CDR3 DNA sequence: TGTGCCAGCACCCAGGGGTTCGTGGGTTCACCCCTCCACTTT. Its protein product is CASTQGFVGSPLHF.

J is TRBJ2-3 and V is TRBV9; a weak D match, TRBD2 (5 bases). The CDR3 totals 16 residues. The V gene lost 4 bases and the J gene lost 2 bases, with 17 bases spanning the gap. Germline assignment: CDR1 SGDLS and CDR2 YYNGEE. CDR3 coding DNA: TGTGCCAGCAGCTCCACCGTCGTAGCGAACACAGATACGCAGTATTTT. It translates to CASSSTVVANTDTQYF.

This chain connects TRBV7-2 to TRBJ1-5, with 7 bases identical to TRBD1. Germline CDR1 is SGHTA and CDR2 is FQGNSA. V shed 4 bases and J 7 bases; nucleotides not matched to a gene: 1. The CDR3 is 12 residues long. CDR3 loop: CASSWDSQPQHF. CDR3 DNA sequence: TGTGCCAGCAGCTGGGACAGCCAGCCCCAGCATTTT.

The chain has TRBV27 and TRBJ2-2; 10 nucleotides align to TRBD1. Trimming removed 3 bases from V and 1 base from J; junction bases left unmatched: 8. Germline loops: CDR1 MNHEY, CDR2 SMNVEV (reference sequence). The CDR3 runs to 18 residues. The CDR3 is CASSLARGQGMNTGELFF. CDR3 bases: TGTGCCAGCAGTTTGGCCCGGGGACAGGGGATGAACACCGGGGAGCTGTTTTTT.

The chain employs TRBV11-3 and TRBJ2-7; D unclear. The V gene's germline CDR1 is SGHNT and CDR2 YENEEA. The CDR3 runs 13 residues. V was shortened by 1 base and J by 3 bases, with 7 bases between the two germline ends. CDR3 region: CASSLGPVYEQYF. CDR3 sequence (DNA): TGTGCCAGCAGCTTAGGACCAGTCTACGAGCAGTACTTC.

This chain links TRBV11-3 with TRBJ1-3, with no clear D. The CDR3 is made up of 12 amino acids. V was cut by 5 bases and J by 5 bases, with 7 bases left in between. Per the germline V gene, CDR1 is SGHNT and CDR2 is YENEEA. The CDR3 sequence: CASSNTRNTIYF. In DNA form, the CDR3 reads TGTGCCAGCAGCAACACTCGAAACACCATATATTTT.